A single T cell receptor (beta chain) is shown here with its context. These data come from a study of blood T cell repertoires in COVID-19. About the study: Samples taken during acute and convalescent COVID-19 were collected in the United States, Italy and Spain. T cells, B-cell-depleted T cells, or PBMCs provided the cDNA or gDNA that served as material.

Per the original data handling: It was from reference gene primer amplification that nucleated cell counts were estimated. TCRdb keeps only in-frame clones here, not all; method: immunoSEQ multiplex PCR. V and J calls and clone size are as listed in that table; D and trimming were resolved from the DNA. Among about 250,000 clones, around 86% were seen once, and the ten largest hold around 1.7%. The ends were cut back, 7 bases at V and 6 bases at J, with 15 bases in the middle. Germline CDR1 reads MNHEY; CDR2 reads SVGAGI. The length of the CDR3 is 13 residues. This chain joins TRBV6-5 and TRBJ1-2; maybe TRBD1 (5 bases). The origin of this receptor is a woman aged 60-70 years who had recovered from COVID-19. The specimen was peripheral blood. DNA for the CDR3: TGTGCCAGCACCACGACAGCAGACGATGGCTACACCTTC. Protein product: CASTTTADDGYTF.